This passage covers 4 T cell receptor beta chains from one sample sequenced in a study of blood T cell repertoires in COVID-19. This table comes from immunoSEQ multiplex PCR, and its TCRdb copy is limited to in-frame clones, with some not included. The table includes under 200,000 clones, nearly 90% detected once. Sequenced sample: peripheral blood. The receptors originated from a man aged 55-75 years with active or convalescent COVID-19.

The rearrangement joins TRBV5-1 to TRBJ2-5, with 7 bases identical to TRBD1. V was pared by 0 bases and J by 5 bases, with 7 bases of the junction left unmatched. The CDR3 sequence is 15 residues long. Germline V gene lookup returns CDR1 SGHRS and CDR2 YFSETQ. The CDR3 loop is CASSLGDSLAETQYF. In DNA form, the CDR3 reads TGCGCCAGCAGCTTGGGGGACAGCCTTGCGGAGACCCAGTACTTC.

The chain combines TRBV11-2 with TRBJ1-2, with D possibly TRBD1 on 5 matching bases. This CDR3 region has 17 residues. Germline lookup yields CDR1 SGHAT and CDR2 FQNNGV. V lost 1 base, J lost 2 bases, and 17 bases lay in between. The CDR3 DNA reads as TGTGCCAGCAGCTTAGGAACAGGTGGTTGGGGAAACTATGGCTACACCTTC. It translates to CASSLGTGGWGNYGYTF.

A remark on this clone: This specimen includes other DNA sequences encoding the same CDR3. The CDR3 protein is CASSAQGNTEAFF. CDR3 sequence (DNA): TGTGCCAGCAGCGCCCAGGGGAACACTGAAGCTTTCTTT. This chain connects TRBV27 to TRBJ1-1; maybe TRBD1 (5 bases). Germline V gene lookup returns CDR1 MNHEY and CDR2 SMNVEV (reference sequence). V lost 6 bases, J lost 1 base, and 9 bases lay in between. The CDR3 extends over 13 amino acids.

This chain links TRBV7-9 with TRBJ1-1; 7 nucleotides agree with TRBD1. The CDR3 runs to 12 residues. Per germline, CDR1 SEHNR and CDR2 FQNEAQ (reference sequence). V shed 7 bases and J 4 bases; nucleotides not matched to a gene: 3. CDR3 in DNA: TGTGCCAGCAACAGGGGAAGCACTGAAGCTTTCTTT. Residues: CASNRGSTEAFF.